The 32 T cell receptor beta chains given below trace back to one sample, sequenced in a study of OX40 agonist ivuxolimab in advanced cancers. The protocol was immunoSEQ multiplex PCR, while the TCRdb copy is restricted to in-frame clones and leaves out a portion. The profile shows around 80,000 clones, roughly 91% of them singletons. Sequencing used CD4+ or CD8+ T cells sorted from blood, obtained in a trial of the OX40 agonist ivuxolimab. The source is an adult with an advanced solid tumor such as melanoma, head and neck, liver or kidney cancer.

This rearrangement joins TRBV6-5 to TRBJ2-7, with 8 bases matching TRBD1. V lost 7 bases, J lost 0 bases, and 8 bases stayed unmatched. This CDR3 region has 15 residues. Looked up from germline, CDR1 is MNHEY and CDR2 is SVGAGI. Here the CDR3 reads CASTPPGTGSYEQYF. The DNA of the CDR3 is TGTGCCAGCACCCCGCCTGGGACAGGCTCCTACGAGCAGTACTTC.

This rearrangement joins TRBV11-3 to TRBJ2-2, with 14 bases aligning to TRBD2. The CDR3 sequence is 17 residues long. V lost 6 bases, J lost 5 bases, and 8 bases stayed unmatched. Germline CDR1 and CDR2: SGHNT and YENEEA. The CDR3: CASRSGLAGAETGELFF. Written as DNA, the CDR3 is TGTGCCAGCAGATCGGGACTAGCGGGAGCCGAAACCGGGGAGCTGTTTTTT.

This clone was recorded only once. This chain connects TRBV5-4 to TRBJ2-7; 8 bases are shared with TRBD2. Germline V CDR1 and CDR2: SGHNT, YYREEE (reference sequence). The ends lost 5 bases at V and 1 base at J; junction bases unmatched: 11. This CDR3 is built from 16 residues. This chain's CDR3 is CASSLFTGGPSYEQYF. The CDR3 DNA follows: TGTGCCAGCAGTCTCTTCACGGGAGGGCCTTCCTACGAGCAGTACTTC.

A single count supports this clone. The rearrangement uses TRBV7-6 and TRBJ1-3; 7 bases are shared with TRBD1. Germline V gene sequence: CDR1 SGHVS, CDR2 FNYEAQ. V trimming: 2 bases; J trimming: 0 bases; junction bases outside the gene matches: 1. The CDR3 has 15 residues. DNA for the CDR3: TGTGCCAGCAGCTTAAACAGGGGCTCTGGAAACACCATATATTTT. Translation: CASSLNRGSGNTIYF.

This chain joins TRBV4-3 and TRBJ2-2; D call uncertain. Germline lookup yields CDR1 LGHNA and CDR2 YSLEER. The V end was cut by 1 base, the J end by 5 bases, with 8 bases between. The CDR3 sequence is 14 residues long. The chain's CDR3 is CASSQGSLTGELFF. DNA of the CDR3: TGCGCCAGCAGCCAAGGATCCCTTACCGGGGAGCTGTTTTTT.

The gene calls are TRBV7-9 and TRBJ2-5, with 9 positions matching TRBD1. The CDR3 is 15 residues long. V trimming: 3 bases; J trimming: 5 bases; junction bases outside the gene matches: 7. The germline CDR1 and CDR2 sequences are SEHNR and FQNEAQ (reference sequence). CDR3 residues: CASSFGYGTGETQYF. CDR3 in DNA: TGTGCCAGCAGCTTCGGCTATGGGACAGGGGAGACCCAGTACTTC.

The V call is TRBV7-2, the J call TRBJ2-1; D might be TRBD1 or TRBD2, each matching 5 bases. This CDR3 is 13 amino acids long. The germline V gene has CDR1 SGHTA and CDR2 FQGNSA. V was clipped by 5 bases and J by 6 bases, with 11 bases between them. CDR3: CASSPHGGNEQFF. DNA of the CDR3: TGTGCCAGCAGCCCGCATGGGGGCAATGAGCAGTTCTTC.

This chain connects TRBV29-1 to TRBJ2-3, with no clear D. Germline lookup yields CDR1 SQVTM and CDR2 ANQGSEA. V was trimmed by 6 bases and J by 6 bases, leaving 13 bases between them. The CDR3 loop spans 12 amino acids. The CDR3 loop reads CSVSYLGDTQYF. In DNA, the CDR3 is TGCAGCGTCTCCTACCTCGGGGATACGCAGTATTTT.

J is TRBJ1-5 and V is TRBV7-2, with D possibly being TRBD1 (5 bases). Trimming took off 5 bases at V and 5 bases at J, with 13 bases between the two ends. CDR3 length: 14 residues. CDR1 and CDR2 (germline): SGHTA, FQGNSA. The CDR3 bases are TGTGCCAGCAGCCTGGGGGGTCGGGATCAGCCCCAGCATTTT. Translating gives CASSLGGRDQPQHF.

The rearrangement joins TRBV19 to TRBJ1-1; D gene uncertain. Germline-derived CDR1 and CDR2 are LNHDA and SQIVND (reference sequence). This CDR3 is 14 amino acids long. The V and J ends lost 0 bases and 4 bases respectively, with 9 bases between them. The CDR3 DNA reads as TGTGCCAGTAGTATAGATGCGAAGGGCACTGAAGCTTTCTTT. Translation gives CASSIDAKGTEAFF.

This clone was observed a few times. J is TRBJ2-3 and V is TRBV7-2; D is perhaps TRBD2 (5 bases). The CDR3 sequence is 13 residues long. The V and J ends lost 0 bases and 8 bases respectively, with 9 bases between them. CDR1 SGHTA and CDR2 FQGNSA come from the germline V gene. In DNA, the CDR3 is TGTGCCAGCAGCTTAGCGGCAGAGGGTACGCAGTATTTT. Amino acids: CASSLAAEGTQYF.

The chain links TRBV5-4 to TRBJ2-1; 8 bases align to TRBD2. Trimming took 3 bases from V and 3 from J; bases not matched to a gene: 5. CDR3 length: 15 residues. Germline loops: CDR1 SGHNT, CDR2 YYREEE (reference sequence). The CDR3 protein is CASSSRGGLYNEQFF. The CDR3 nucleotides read TGTGCCAGCAGCTCCCGGGGGGGTCTCTACAATGAGCAGTTCTTC.

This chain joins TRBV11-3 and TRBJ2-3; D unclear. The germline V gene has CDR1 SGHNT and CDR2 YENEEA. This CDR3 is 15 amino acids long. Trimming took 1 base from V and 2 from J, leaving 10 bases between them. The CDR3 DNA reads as TGTGCCAGCAGCTTAGGACGTTCCCTCACAGATACGCAGTATTTT. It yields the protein CASSLGRSLTDTQYF.

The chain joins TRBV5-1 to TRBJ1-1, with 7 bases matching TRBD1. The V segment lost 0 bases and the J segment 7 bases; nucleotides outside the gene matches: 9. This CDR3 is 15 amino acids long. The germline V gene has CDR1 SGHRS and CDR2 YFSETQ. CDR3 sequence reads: CASSLAPGGNGEAFF. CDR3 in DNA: TGCGCCAGCAGCTTGGCCCCAGGGGGTAACGGTGAAGCTTTCTTT.

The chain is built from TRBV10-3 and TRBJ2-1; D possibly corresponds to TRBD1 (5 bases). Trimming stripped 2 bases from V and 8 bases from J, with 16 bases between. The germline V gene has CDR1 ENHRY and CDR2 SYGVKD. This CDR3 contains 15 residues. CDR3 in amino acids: CAISESRALIDEQFF. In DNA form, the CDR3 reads TGTGCCATCAGTGAGAGCAGGGCCTTGATCGATGAGCAGTTCTTC.

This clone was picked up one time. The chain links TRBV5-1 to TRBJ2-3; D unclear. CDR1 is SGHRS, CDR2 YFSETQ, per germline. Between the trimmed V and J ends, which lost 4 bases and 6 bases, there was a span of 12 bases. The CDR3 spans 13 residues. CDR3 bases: TGCGCCAGCAGCAGTCTCGTATGGGATACGCAGTATTTT. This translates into CASSSLVWDTQYF.

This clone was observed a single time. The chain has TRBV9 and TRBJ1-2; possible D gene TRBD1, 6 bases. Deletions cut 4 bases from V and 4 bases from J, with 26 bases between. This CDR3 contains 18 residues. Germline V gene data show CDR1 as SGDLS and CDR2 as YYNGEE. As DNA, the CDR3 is TGTGCCAGCAGCCCCCGGAGGGCGGGGGGCAATTGGTTCTATGGCTACACCTTC. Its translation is CASSPRRAGGNWFYGYTF.

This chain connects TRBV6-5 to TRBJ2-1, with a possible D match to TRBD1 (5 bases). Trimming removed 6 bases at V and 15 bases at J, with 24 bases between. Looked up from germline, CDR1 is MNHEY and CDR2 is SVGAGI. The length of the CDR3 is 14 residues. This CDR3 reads CASRPAPDTPGPFF. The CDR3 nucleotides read TGTGCCAGCAGACCAGCCCCGGACACTCCTGGGCCGTTCTTC.

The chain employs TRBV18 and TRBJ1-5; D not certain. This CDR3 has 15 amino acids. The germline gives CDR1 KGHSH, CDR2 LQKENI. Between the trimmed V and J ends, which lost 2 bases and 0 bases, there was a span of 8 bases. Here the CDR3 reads CASSPDNNSNQPQHF. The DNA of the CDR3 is TGTGCCAGCTCACCAGATAATAATAGCAATCAGCCCCAGCATTTT. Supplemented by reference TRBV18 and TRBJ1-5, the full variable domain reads NAGVMQNPRHLVRRRGQEARLRCSPMKGHSHVYWYRQLPEEGLKFMVYLQKENIIDESGMPKERFSAEFPKEGPSILRIQQVVRGDSAAYFCASSPDNNSNQPQHFGDGTRLSIL.

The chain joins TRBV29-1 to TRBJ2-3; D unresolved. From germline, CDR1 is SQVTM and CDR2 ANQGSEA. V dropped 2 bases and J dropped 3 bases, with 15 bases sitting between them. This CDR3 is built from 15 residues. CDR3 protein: CSVERGTQATDTQYF. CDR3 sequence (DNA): TGCAGCGTTGAAAGAGGTACACAAGCTACAGATACGCAGTATTTT.

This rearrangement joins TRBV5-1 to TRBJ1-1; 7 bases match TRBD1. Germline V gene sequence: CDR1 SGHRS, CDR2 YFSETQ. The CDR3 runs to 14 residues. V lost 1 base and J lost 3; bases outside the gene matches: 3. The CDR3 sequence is CASSLHGTDTEAFF. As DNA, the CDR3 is TGCGCCAGCAGCTTGCACGGGACAGACACTGAAGCTTTCTTT.

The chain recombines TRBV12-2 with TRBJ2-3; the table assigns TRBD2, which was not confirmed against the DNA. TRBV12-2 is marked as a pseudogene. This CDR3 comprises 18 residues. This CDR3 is CASRFPPRVAGHTDTQYF. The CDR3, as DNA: TGTGCAAGTCGCTTCCCTCCCAGGGTGGCGGGGCACACAGATACGCAGTATTTT.

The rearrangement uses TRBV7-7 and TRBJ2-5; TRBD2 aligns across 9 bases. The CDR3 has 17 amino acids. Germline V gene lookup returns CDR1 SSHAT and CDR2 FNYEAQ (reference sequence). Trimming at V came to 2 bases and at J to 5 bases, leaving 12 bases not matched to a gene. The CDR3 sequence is CASSLTAGGAGPETQYF. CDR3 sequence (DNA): TGTGCCAGCAGCTTAACAGCGGGGGGTGCCGGTCCGGAGACCCAGTACTTC.

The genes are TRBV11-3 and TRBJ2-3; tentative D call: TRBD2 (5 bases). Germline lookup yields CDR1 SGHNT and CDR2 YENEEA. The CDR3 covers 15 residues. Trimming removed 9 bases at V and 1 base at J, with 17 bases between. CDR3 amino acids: CASSSGETGTDTQYF. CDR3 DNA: TGTGCCAGTAGTTCCGGGGAAACCGGCACAGATACGCAGTATTTT.

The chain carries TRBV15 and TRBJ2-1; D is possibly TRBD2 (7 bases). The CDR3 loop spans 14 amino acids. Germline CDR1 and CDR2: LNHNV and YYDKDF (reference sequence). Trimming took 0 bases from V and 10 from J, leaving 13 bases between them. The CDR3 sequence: CATSRDSGGREQFF. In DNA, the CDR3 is TGTGCCACCAGCAGAGATTCGGGGGGCCGGGAGCAGTTCTTC. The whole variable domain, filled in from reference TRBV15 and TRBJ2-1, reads DAMVIQNPRYQVTQFGKPVTLSCSQTLNHNVMYWYQQKSSQAPKLLFHYYDKDFNNEADTPDNFQSRRPNTSFCFLDIRSPGLGDTAMYLCATSRDSGGREQFFGPGTRLTVL.

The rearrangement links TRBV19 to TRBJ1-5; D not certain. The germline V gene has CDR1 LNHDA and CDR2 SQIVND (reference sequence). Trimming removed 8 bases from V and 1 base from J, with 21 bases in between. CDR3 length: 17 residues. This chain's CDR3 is CASQGTRGTQSNQPQHF. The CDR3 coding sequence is TGTGCCAGTCAAGGTACCCGGGGAACACAGAGCAATCAGCCCCAGCATTTT.

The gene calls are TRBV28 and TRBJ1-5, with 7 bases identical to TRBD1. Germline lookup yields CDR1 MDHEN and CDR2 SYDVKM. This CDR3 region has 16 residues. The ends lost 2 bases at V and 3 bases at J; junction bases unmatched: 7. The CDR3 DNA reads TGTGCCAGCAGTTTACCGAGACAGGGAAACAATCAGCCCCAGCATTTT. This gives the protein CASSLPRQGNNQPQHF. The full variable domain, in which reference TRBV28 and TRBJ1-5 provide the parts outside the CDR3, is DVKVTQSSRYLVKRTGEKVFLECVQDMDHENMFWYRQDPGLGLRLIYFSYDVKMKEKGDIPEGYSVSREKKERFSLILESASTNQTSMYLCASSLPRQGNNQPQHFGDGTRLSIL.

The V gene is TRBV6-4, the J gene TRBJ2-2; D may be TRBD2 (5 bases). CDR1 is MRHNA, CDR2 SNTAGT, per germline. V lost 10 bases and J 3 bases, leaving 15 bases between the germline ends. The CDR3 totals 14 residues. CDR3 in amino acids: CATKDSMYTGELFF. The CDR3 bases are TGTGCCACCAAGGACTCTATGTACACCGGGGAGCTGTTTTTT.

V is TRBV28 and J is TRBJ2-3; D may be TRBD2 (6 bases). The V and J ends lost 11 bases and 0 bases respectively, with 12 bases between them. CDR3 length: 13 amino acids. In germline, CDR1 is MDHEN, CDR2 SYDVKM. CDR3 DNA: TGTGCCGGCGGAGGGGCTAGCACAGATACGCAGTATTTT. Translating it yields CAGGGASTDTQYF.

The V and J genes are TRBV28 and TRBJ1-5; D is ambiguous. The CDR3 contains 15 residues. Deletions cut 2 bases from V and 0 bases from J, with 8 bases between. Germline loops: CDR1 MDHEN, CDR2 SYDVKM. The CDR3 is CASSLRARSNQPQHF. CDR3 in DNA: TGTGCCAGCAGTTTAAGGGCGCGTAGCAATCAGCCCCAGCATTTT.

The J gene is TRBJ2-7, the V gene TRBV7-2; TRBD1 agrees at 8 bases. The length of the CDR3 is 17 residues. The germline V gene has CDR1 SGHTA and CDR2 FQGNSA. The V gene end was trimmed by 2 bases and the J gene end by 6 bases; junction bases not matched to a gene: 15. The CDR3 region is CASSLNHPRAGGTEQYF. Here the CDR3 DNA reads TGTGCCAGCAGCTTAAACCACCCCCGGGCAGGGGGCACCGAGCAGTACTTC.

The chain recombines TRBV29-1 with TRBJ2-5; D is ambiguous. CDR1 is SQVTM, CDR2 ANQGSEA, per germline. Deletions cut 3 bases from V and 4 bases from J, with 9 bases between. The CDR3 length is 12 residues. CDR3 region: CSVEVGRETQYF. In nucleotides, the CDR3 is TGCAGCGTTGAGGTGGGTCGAGAGACCCAGTACTTC.